What follows describes a single T cell receptor beta chain. No antigen is known for it. These data belong to a study of cytomegalovirus exposure and HLA in healthy donors. 60 Vbeta and 13 Jbeta primers were used in PCR. Sequenced by immunoSEQ multiplex PCR; TCRdb stores in-frame clones only, minus some. Counted here are 210,000 or so clones, 75% to 80% occurring once; the ten biggest clones make up around 1.8%. Points from the study as a whole: According to an earlier analysis, most TCR beta V segments yielded productive rearrangements about 87% or about 30% of the time. Evidence from a later analysis indicated that most CMV-associated TCR beta chains looked HLA-restricted. By HLA locus, TCR association rates varied in a later analysis, with DRB1 showing the most and HLA-C the fewest.

The clonotype comes from a man younger than 30 in good health and CMV-seronegative. Sample: PBMCs.

CDR3 in amino acids: CASSIGTGQGLYTEAFF. CDR3 bases: TGTGCCAGTAGTATAGGAACAGGGCAGGGCTTGTACACTGAAGCTTTCTTT. The V and J genes are TRBV19 and TRBJ1-1; the D gene is possibly TRBD1 (6 bases). The V gene lost 1 base and the J gene lost 3 bases, with 18 bases spanning the gap. Germline-derived CDR1 and CDR2 are LNHDA and SQIVND (reference sequence). The CDR3 sequence is 17 residues long.